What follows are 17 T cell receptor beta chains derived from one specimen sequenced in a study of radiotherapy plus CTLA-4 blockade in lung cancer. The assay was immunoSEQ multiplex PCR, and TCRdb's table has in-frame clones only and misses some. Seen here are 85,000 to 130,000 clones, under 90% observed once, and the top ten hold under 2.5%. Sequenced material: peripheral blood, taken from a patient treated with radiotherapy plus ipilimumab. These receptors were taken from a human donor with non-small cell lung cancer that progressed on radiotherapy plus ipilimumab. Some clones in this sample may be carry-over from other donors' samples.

CDR3 protein: CASARSGTGELFF. CDR3 DNA sequence: TGTGCTAGTGCCAGATCCGGGACCGGGGAGCTGTTTTTT. This rearrangement joins TRBV12-5 to TRBJ2-2; D is uncertain. Germline-derived CDR1 and CDR2 are LGHNT and FRNRAP. The CDR3 extends over 13 amino acids. The V gene lost 7 bases and the J gene lost 5 bases, with 11 bases spanning the gap.

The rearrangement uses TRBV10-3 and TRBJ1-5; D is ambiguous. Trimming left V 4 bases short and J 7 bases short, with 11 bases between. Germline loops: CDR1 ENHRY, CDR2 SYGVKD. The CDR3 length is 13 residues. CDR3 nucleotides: TGTGCCATCAGTGTGGAGGGTCAGCAGCCCCAGCATTTT. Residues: CAISVEGQQPQHF.

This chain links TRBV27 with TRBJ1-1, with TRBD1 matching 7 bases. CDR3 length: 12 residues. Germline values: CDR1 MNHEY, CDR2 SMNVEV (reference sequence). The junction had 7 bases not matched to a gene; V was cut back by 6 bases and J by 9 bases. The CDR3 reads CASRDRDSKAFF. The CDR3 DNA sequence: TGTGCCAGCAGAGACAGGGACAGCAAAGCTTTCTTT.

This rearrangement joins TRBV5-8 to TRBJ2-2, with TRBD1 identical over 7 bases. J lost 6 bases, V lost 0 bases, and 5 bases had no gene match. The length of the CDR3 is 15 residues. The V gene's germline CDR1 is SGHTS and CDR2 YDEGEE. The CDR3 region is CASSLVLQGAGELFF. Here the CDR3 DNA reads TGTGCCAGCAGCTTGGTACTCCAGGGGGCCGGGGAGCTGTTTTTT.

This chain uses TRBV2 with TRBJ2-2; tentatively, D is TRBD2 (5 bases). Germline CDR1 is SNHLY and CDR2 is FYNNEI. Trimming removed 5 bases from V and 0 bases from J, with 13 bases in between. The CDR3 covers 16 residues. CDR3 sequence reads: CASSQWRFANTGELFF. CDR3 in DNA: TGTGCCAGCAGTCAGTGGAGGTTCGCGAACACCGGGGAGCTGTTTTTT.

CDR3 in amino acids: CASSLAGGYYNEQFF. The CDR3 DNA follows: TGTGCCAGCAGCTTAGCGGGGGGGTATTACAATGAGCAGTTCTTC. This chain uses TRBV5-6 with TRBJ2-1; the match to TRBD2 covers 10 bases. The CDR3 runs to 15 residues. In germline, CDR1 is SGHDT, CDR2 YYEEEE. Trimming took 2 bases from V and 4 from J; bases not matched to a gene: 3.

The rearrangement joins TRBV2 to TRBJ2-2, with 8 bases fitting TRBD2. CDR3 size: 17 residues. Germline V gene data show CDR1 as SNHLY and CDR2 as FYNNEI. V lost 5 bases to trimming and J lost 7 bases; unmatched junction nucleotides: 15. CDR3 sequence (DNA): TGTGCCAGCAGTACCTCCCTAGGCGGGGGGTTTAGCGGGGAGCTGTTTTTT. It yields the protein CASSTSLGGGFSGELFF.

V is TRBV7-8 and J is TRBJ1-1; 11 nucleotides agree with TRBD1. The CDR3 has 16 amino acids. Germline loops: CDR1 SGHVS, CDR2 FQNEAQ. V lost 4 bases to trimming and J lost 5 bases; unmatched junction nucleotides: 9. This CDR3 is CASSWGQGVSGTEAFF. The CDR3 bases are TGTGCCAGCAGCTGGGGACAGGGGGTATCGGGGACTGAAGCTTTCTTT.

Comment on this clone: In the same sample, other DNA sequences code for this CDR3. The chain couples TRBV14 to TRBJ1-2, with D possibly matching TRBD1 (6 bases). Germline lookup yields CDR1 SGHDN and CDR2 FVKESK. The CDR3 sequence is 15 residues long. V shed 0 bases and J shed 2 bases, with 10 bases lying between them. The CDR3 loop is CASSQEVRGNYGYTF. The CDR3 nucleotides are TGTGCCAGCAGCCAAGAGGTAAGGGGGAACTATGGCTACACCTTC.

CDR3 sequence (DNA): TGTGCCAGCAGTATCCTTAAGAACACTGAAGCTTTCTTT. Translating it yields CASSILKNTEAFF. The chain links TRBV6-5 to TRBJ1-1; D unresolved. Germline values: CDR1 MNHEY, CDR2 SVGAGI. The germline V and J ends were trimmed by 5 bases and 1 base, with 8 bases remaining between them. CDR3 length: 13 residues.

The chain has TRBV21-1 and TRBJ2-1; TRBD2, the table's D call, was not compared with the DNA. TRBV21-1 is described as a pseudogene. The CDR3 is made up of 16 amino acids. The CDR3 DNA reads TGTGCCAGCAGCAAAGTCCGGGGGAGCTCCTACAATGAGCAGTTCTTC. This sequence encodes CASSKVRGSSYNEQFF.

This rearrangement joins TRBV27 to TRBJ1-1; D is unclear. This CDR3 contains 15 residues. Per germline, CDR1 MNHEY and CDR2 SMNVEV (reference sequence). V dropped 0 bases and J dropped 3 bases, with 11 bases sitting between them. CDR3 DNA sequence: TGTGCCAGCAGTTTATCGGGGTGGGAGGACACTGAAGCTTTCTTT. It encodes CASSLSGWEDTEAFF.

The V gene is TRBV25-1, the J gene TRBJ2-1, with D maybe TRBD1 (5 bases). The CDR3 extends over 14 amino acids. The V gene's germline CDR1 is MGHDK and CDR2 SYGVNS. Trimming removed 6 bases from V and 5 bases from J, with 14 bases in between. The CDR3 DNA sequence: TGTGCCAGCAGCCCGACAGCCGCGAACAATGAGCAGTTCTTC. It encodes CASSPTAANNEQFF.

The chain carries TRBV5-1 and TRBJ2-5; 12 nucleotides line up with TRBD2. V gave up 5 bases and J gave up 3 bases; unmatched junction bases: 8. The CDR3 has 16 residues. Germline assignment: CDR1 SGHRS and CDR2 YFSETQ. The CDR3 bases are TGCGCCAGCAGTCCGAGACTAGCGGGGGCCGAAGAGACCCAGTACTTC. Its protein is CASSPRLAGAEETQYF.

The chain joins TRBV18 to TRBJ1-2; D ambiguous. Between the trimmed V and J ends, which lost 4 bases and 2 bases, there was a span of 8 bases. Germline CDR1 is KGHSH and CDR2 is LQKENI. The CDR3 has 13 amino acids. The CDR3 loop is CASSHRENYGYTF. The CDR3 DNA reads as TGTGCCAGCTCACACAGAGAGAACTATGGCTACACCTTC.

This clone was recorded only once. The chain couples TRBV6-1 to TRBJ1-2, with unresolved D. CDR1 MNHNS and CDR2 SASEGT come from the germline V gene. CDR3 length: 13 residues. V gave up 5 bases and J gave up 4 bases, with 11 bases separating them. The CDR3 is CASSLGYGYGYTF. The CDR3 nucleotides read TGTGCCAGCAGTCTAGGGTACGGCTATGGCTACACCTTC.

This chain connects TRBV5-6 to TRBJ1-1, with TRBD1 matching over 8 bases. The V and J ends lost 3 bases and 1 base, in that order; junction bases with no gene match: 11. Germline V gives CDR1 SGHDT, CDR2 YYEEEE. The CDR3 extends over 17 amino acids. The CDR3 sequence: CASSSVAGQGWNTEAFF. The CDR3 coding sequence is TGTGCCAGCAGCTCAGTGGCCGGACAGGGTTGGAACACTGAAGCTTTCTTT.